This TCR beta chain was observed in a study of T cells after posttransplantation cyclophosphamide. Points on this clone: Its antigen remains unidentified.

Method: immunoSEQ multiplex PCR; TCRdb's copy keeps in-frame clones and lacks some. The data hold 66,000 or so clones, with approximately 92% observed a single time. Germline assignment: CDR1 MGHRA and CDR2 YSYEKL. With 4 bases clipped from V and 4 bases from J, the junction kept 8 bases outside the gene matches. CDR3 size: 15 residues. Findings and limits, study-wide: After PTCy, TRB diversity resembled that of CNI/methotrexate controls.

This clonotype originated in a woman aged 30 to 39 in good health and a related stem cell transplant donor. The V gene is TRBV4-1, the J gene TRBJ1-2, with TRBD1 matching over 8 bases. The sequenced material came from PBMCs. The CDR3 DNA follows: TGCGCCAGCAGCCGGAATTTCGACAGGGGCTATGGCTACACCTTC. Translating it yields CASSRNFDRGYGYTF.